Below, 7 T cell receptor beta chains from the same sample are listed, as sequenced in a study of cytomegalovirus exposure and HLA in healthy donors. Amplification used 60 Vbeta primers and 13 Jbeta primers. TCRdb keeps only in-frame clones here, not all; method: immunoSEQ multiplex PCR. Of roughly 200,000 clones in the sample, roughly 9.5% were seen once. Sequenced material: PBMCs. Receptor source: a woman aged 25 to 45 in good health and CMV-seropositive.

The chain recombines TRBV10-3 with TRBJ2-1; D remains unclear. The CDR3 is 17 amino acids. Germline CDR1 reads ENHRY; CDR2 reads SYGVKD. Trimming removed 1 base from V and 5 bases from J, with 18 bases in between. CDR3 sequence (DNA): TGTGCCATCAGTGAGTTAGGTGGAAGCGTTCGGCACAATGAGCAGTTCTTC. Amino acid sequence: CAISELGGSVRHNEQFF.

This clone was detected a few times. Here the CDR3 DNA reads TGCGCCAGCAGCCCGCATAGCGGTACTTCCCCAGATACGCAGTATTTT. This sequence encodes CASSPHSGTSPDTQYF. The V gene is TRBV5-1, the J gene TRBJ2-3; D possibly corresponds to TRBD2 (6 bases). V was pared by 4 bases and J by 4 bases, with 19 bases between. Germline V gene sequence: CDR1 SGHRS, CDR2 YFSETQ. The CDR3 loop spans 16 amino acids.

This clone was seen only a few times. This rearrangement joins TRBV5-1 to TRBJ1-4; the D is unclear. The germline CDR1 and CDR2 sequences are SGHRS and YFSETQ. The germline V and J ends were trimmed by 0 bases and 2 bases, with 5 bases remaining between them. The CDR3 loop spans 14 amino acids. CDR3 DNA: TGCGCCAGCAGCTTGGACAGTACTAATGAAAAACTGTTTTTT. Its translation: CASSLDSTNEKLFF.

The rearrangement uses TRBV30 and TRBJ2-2; D is uncertain. CDR3 length: 12 residues. Germline V gene lookup returns CDR1 GTSNPN and CDR2 SVGIG (reference sequence). V was clipped by 4 bases and J by 7 bases, with 10 bases between them. The CDR3 is CAWTQSSGELFF. The CDR3 bases are TGTGCCTGGACCCAGTCTAGCGGGGAGCTGTTTTTT.

CDR3 in amino acids: CASSYQGAVGYTF. CDR3 DNA: TGTGCCAGCAGTTACCAGGGGGCGGTCGGCTACACCTTC. The V and J genes are TRBV6-6 and TRBJ1-2, with 8 bases identical to TRBD1. The germline CDR1 and CDR2 sequences are MNHNY and SVGAGI (reference sequence). This CDR3 contains 13 residues. Trimming took 2 bases from V and 8 from J; bases not matched to a gene: 4.

The CDR3 loop is CASSQFGTGLTANYGYTF. The CDR3 DNA is TGTGCCAGCAGCCAATTCGGGACAGGACTTACAGCTAACTATGGCTACACCTTC. The chain uses TRBV14 and TRBJ1-2, with TRBD1 matching 8 bases. The V gene's germline CDR1 is SGHDN and CDR2 FVKESK. Trimming at V came to 2 bases and at J to 0 bases, leaving 11 bases not matched to a gene. The length of the CDR3 is 18 residues. The full variable domain, rest sourced from reference TRBV14 and TRBJ1-2, is EAGVTQFPSHSVIEKGQTVTLRCDPISGHDNLYWYRRVMGKEIKFLLHFVKESKQDESGMPNNRFLAERTGGTYSTLKVQPAELEDSGVYFCASSQFGTGLTANYGYTFGSGTRLTVV.

The chain combines TRBV6-5 with TRBJ1-1; 11 bases align to TRBD1. The germline V gene encodes CDR1 MNHEY and CDR2 SVGAGI. This CDR3 has 12 residues. Trimming at V came to 7 bases and at J to 9 bases, leaving 4 bases not matched to a gene. CDR3 residues: CASNGQGAKAFF. DNA for the CDR3: TGTGCCAGCAACGGACAGGGGGCGAAAGCTTTCTTT.